This TCR beta chain stems from a study of cytomegalovirus exposure and HLA in healthy donors. The PCR made use of 60 Vbeta and 13 Jbeta primers. Produced via immunoSEQ multiplex PCR; TCRdb's table is partial and in-frame only. Found here are hundreds of thousands of clones, about 90% of them singletons; the top ten hold 2% to 3%. As to this clone: What it binds is unknown.

Whole-study findings and limits: For presence/absence analyses, sequencing depth was assumed to be roughly uniform across donors.

The specimen sequenced was PBMCs. The sequence derives from a woman under 30 in good health and CMV-seronegative.

The chain's CDR3 is CASSLSSVSTNEKLFF. The CDR3 region has the DNA TGTGCCAGCAGTTTATCGTCGGTTTCAACTAATGAAAAACTGTTTTTT. The chain links TRBV27 to TRBJ1-4; D remains ambiguous. Germline V gene lookup returns CDR1 MNHEY and CDR2 SMNVEV (reference sequence). This CDR3 is 16 amino acids long. Trimming removed 0 bases from V and 0 bases from J, with 8 bases in between.